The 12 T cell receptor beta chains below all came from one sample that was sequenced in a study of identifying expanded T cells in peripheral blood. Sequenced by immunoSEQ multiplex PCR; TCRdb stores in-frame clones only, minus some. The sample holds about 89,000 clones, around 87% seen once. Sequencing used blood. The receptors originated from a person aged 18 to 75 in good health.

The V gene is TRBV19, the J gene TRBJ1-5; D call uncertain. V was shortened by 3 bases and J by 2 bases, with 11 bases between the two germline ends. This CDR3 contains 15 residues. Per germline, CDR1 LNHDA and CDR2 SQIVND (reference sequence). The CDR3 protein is CASSMEGWGNQPQHF. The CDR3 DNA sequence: TGTGCCAGTAGTATGGAAGGGTGGGGCAATCAGCCCCAGCATTTT.

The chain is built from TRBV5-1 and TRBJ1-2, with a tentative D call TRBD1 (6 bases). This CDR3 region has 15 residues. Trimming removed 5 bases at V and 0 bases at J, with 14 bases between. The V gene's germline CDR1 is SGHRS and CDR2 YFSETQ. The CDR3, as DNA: TGCGCCAGCAGAGATCGGGGGGCGCCTAACTATGGCTACACCTTC. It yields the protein CASRDRGAPNYGYTF.

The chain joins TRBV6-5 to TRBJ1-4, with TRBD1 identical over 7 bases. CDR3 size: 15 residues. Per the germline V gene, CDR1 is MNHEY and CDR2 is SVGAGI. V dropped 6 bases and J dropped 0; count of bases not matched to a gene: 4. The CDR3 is CASRPGTATNEKLFF. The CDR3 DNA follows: TGTGCCAGCAGACCCGGGACAGCAACTAATGAAAAACTGTTTTTT.

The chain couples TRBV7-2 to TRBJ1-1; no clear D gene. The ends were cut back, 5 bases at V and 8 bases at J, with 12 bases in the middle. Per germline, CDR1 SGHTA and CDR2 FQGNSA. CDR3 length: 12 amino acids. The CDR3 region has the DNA TGTGCCAGCAGCGCCGTTAAGACCGAAGCTTTCTTT. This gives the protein CASSAVKTEAFF.

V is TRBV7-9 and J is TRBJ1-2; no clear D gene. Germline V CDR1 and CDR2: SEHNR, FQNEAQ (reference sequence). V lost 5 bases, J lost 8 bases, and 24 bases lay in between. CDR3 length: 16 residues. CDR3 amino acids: CASSLVRTATSSGYTF. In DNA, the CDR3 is TGTGCCAGCAGCCTCGTTAGGACGGCCACATCCTCGGGCTACACCTTC.

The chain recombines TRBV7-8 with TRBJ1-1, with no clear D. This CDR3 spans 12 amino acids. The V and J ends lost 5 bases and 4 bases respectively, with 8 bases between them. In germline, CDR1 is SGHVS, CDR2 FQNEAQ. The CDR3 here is CASSQPGTEAFF. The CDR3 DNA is TGTGCCAGCAGCCAACCGGGCACTGAAGCTTTCTTT.

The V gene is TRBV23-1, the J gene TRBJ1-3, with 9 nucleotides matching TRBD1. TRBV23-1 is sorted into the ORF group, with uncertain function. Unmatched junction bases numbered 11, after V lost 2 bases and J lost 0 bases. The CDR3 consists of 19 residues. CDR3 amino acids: CASSQPGQGAIHSGNTIYF. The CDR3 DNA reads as TGCGCCAGCAGTCAACCGGGACAGGGTGCCATTCACTCTGGAAACACCATATATTTT.

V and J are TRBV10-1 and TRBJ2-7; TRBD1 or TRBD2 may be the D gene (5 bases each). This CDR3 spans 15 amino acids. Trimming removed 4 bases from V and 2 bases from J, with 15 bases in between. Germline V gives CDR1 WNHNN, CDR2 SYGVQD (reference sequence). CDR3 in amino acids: CASSANGDVPYEQYF. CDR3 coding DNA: TGCGCCAGCAGTGCCAATGGGGACGTTCCCTACGAGCAGTACTTC.

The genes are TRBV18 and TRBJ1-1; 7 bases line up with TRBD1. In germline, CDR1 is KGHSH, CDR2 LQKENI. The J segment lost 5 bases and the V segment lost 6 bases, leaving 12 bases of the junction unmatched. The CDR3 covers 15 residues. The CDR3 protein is CASSPRGQLRTEAFF. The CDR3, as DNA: TGTGCCAGCTCCCCTAGGGGACAGCTGAGAACTGAAGCTTTCTTT. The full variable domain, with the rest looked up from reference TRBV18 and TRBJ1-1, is NAGVMQNPRHLVRRRGQEARLRCSPMKGHSHVYWYRQLPEEGLKFMVYLQKENIIDESGMPKERFSAEFPKEGPSILRIQQVVRGDSAAYFCASSPRGQLRTEAFFGQGTRLTVV.

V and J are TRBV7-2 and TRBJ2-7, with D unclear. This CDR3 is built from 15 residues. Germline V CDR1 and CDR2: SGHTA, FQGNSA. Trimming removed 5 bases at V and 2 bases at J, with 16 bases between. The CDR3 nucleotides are TGTGCCAGCAGCAAAAGTGTCCTCTTACCCTACGAGCAGTACTTC. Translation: CASSKSVLLPYEQYF. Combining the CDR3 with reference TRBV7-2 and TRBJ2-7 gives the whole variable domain GAGVSQSPSNKVTEKGKDVELRCDPISGHTALYWYRQSLGQGLEFLIYFQGNSAPDKSGLPSDRFSAERTGGSVSTLTIQRTQQEDSAVYLCASSKSVLLPYEQYFGPGTRLTVT.

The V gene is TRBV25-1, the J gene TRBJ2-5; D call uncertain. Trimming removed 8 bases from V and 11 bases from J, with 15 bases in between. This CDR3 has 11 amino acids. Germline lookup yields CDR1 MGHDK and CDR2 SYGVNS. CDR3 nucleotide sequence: TGTGCCAGCGGAAATCTAGTTCATCAGTACTTC. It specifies CASGNLVHQYF.

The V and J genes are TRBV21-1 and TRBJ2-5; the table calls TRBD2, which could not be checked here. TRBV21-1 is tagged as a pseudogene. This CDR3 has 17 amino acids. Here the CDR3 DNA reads TGTGCCAGCAGCAAAACCCCTAGCGGGGGGCGGGAAGAGACCCAGTACTTC. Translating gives CASSKTPSGGREETQYF.